These 21 T cell receptor beta chains share one sample of origin, sequenced in a study of a mutant IDH1 vaccine in newly diagnosed glioma. Time point of the sample: week 11, during vaccination. In every dose of vaccine, 300 ug of mutant IDH1 20-mer peptide was given alongside topical imiquimod. Their specific antigens are unknown. The assay was immunoSEQ multiplex PCR, and TCRdb's table has in-frame clones only and misses some. The top ten clones hold 4.5% to 7% of a sample with 120,000 or so clones, just under 80% of them seen once. This specimen was PBMCs, taken from a glioma patient whose treatment included an IDH1 peptide vaccine. These receptors were taken from a man aged 35 to 55 with glioma.

The V call is TRBV6-4, the J call TRBJ2-2; D is unclear. CDR1 is MRHNA and CDR2 is SNTAGT in the germline V gene. The CDR3 has 13 residues. The ends were cut back, 5 bases at V and 4 bases at J, with 8 bases in the middle. The CDR3 region is CASSQNPTGELFF. The CDR3 coding sequence is TGTGCCAGCAGTCAGAACCCCACCGGGGAGCTGTTTTTT.

The chain combines TRBV6-5 with TRBJ2-7; D remains ambiguous. Trimming pared 6 bases from V and 3 bases from J, leaving 6 bases between. The CDR3 consists of 11 residues. The V gene's germline CDR1 is MNHEY and CDR2 SVGAGI. Here the CDR3 DNA reads TGTGCCAGCAGCCACCACTACGAGCAGTACTTC. Encoded protein: CASSHHYEQYF.

The gene calls are TRBV7-9 and TRBJ2-7; D is unclear. The V end was cut by 1 base, the J end by 0 bases, with 13 bases between. Germline CDR1 and CDR2: SEHNR and FQNEAQ (reference sequence). This CDR3 region has 16 residues. The CDR3, as DNA: TGTGCCAGCAGCTTAGTAGCAACCGGCAGCTCCTACGAGCAGTACTTC. It specifies CASSLVATGSSYEQYF. The full variable domain, its missing parts supplied by reference TRBV7-9 and TRBJ2-7, is DTGVSQNPRHKITKRGQNVTFRCDPISEHNRLYWYRQTLGQGPEFLTYFQNEAQLEKSRLLSDRFSAERPKGSFSTLEIQRTEQGDSAMYLCASSLVATGSSYEQYFGPGTRLTVT.

The chain recombines TRBV7-2 with TRBJ2-2; 7 nucleotides match TRBD1. V shed 2 bases and J 6 bases; nucleotides not matched to a gene: 3. The CDR3 runs to 14 residues. CDR1 SGHTA and CDR2 FQGNSA come from the germline V gene. CDR3 residues: CASSLIQGAGELFF. Written as DNA, the CDR3 is TGTGCCAGCAGCTTAATCCAGGGGGCCGGGGAGCTGTTTTTT.

The sample holds a few counts of this clone. One junction end disagrees with the germline gene, perhaps due to a read error. The rearrangement joins TRBV11-2 to TRBJ1-3; D remains ambiguous. Germline CDR1 SGHAT, CDR2 FQNNGV. This CDR3 is 14 amino acids long. CDR3 nucleotide sequence: TGTGCCAGCAGCTTTAGGCGCTCTGGAGACACCATATATTTT. Its protein is CASSFRRSGDTIYF.

The chain is built from TRBV5-4 and TRBJ2-5, with D tentatively TRBD2 (7 bases). The germline V gene has CDR1 SGHNT and CDR2 YYREEE (reference sequence). The CDR3 runs to 15 residues. V was shortened by 4 bases and J by 2 bases, with 15 bases between the two germline ends. CDR3 amino acids: CASSPGGASQETQYF. CDR3 DNA sequence: TGTGCCAGCAGCCCTGGGGGGGCTTCTCAAGAGACCCAGTACTTC.

Remarks on this clone: Relative to the germline gene, one junction end is altered; a read error may explain this. The gene calls are TRBV2 and TRBJ1-6; D might be TRBD1 (5 bases). This CDR3 has 11 residues. Germline CDR1 is SNHLY and CDR2 is FYNNEI. The chain's CDR3 is CASSRDRRTAF. The CDR3 nucleotides read TGTGCCAGCAGTCGGGACCGGCGGACGGCCTTT.

V usage is TRBV28 and J usage is TRBJ1-1, with 8 bases lining up with TRBD1. CDR3 length: 17 amino acids. Germline CDR1 reads MDHEN; CDR2 reads SYDVKM. V was clipped by 5 bases and J by 3 bases; unmatched bases: 14. The CDR3 DNA is TGTGCCAGCAGTCCCCCGTACCAAACAGGGGGGGACACTGAAGCTTTCTTT. This gives the protein CASSPPYQTGGDTEAFF.

The chain links TRBV19 to TRBJ2-1; D gene ambiguous. Between the trimmed V and J ends, which lost 3 bases and 8 bases, there was a span of 8 bases. Germline loops: CDR1 LNHDA, CDR2 SQIVND (reference sequence). The CDR3 covers 12 residues. CDR3 in amino acids: CASSIQAYEQFF. CDR3 nucleotides: TGTGCCAGTAGTATTCAAGCCTATGAGCAGTTCTTC. The full variable domain, in which reference TRBV19 and TRBJ2-1 provide the parts outside the CDR3, is DGGITQSPKYLFRKEGQNVTLSCEQNLNHDAMYWYRQDPGQGLRLIYYSQIVNDFQKGDIAEGYSVSREKKESFPLTVTSAQKNPTAFYLCASSIQAYEQFFGPGTRLTVL.

The chain is built from TRBV11-2 and TRBJ2-7; TRBD2 matches 8 bases. CDR1 SGHAT and CDR2 FQNNGV come from the germline V gene. This CDR3 region has 15 residues. V trimming: 6 bases; J trimming: 5 bases; junction bases outside the gene matches: 12. CDR3 in amino acids: CASSPLAGTSNEQYF. The CDR3, as DNA: TGTGCCAGCAGTCCGCTGGCCGGGACTAGTAACGAGCAGTACTTC. Full variable domain (missing parts from reference TRBV11-2 and TRBJ2-7): EAGVAQSPRYKIIEKRQSVAFWCNPISGHATLYWYQQILGQGPKLLIQFQNNGVVDDSQLPKDRFSAERLKGVDSTLKIQPAKLEDSAVYLCASSPLAGTSNEQYFGPGTRLTVT.

The J gene is TRBJ2-7, the V gene TRBV5-6, with 10 bases aligning to TRBD1. Germline CDR1 SGHDT, CDR2 YYEEEE. After removal of 0 bases from V and 1 base from J, the junction contained 4 bases not matched to a gene. This CDR3 has 16 amino acids. The CDR3 reads CASSLVGTGVSYEQYF. CDR3 DNA sequence: TGTGCCAGCAGCTTGGTGGGGACAGGGGTTTCCTACGAGCAGTACTTC. Using reference TRBV5-6 and TRBJ2-7 for the parts outside the CDR3, the full variable domain is DAGVTQSPTHLIKTRGQQVTLRCSPKSGHDTVSWYQQALGQGPQFIFQYYEEEERQRGNFPDRFSGHQFPNYSSELNVNALLLGDSALYLCASSLVGTGVSYEQYFGPGTRLTVT.

The V and J genes are TRBV19 and TRBJ1-2; D gene ambiguous. The CDR3 has 15 amino acids. The V gene lost 1 base and the J gene lost 5 bases, with 14 bases spanning the gap. CDR1 LNHDA and CDR2 SQIVND come from the germline V gene (reference sequence). The CDR3: CASSIAGGAGYGYTF. CDR3 nucleotide sequence: TGTGCCAGTAGTATAGCCGGCGGAGCCGGTTATGGCTACACCTTC.

The rearrangement joins TRBV29-1 to TRBJ1-6, with a tentative D call TRBD1 (5 bases). Germline CDR1 and CDR2: SQVTM and ANQGSEA. This CDR3 is 12 amino acids long. The ends were cut back, 5 bases at V and 8 bases at J, with 10 bases in the middle. The CDR3 is CSVKGVDSPLHF. The CDR3 DNA sequence: TGCAGCGTTAAAGGGGTGGATTCACCCCTCCACTTT.

The V call is TRBV4-3, the J call TRBJ2-7; 9 positions agree with TRBD1. The CDR3 length is 15 residues. V lost 3 bases to trimming and J lost 3 bases; unmatched junction nucleotides: 6. In germline, CDR1 is LGHNA, CDR2 YSLEER. The CDR3 DNA reads as TGCGCCAGCAGCCAGGACGGGACAGGGATCTACGAGCAGTACTTC. It translates to CASSQDGTGIYEQYF.

The V and J genes are TRBV5-6 and TRBJ2-7; 7 positions agree with TRBD1. The CDR3 consists of 15 residues. The J segment lost 7 bases and the V segment lost 1 base, leaving 11 bases of the junction unmatched. Looked up from germline, CDR1 is SGHDT and CDR2 is YYEEEE. The CDR3 nucleotides are TGTGCCAGCAGCTTGAGACAGGGCATCCCGGGGGAGCAGTACTTC. This codes for CASSLRQGIPGEQYF.

The sample holds one count of this clone. The CDR3 sequence: CASSGGGVRPRAYEQYF. CDR3 in DNA: TGTGCCAGCAGTGGGGGTGGGGTGAGGCCGAGAGCCTACGAGCAGTACTTC. This chain uses TRBV2 with TRBJ2-7; D is ambiguous. V dropped 4 bases and J dropped 2 bases, with 21 bases sitting between them. Germline V gives CDR1 SNHLY, CDR2 FYNNEI. This CDR3 has 17 amino acids.

The DNA for the CDR3 is TGTGCCAGCAGCTTGTGGGCAGAGGACTCACCCCTCCACTTT. Protein: CASSLWAEDSPLHF. V usage is TRBV5-5 and J usage is TRBJ1-6, with unresolved D. The V gene lost 1 base and the J gene lost 10 bases, with 12 bases spanning the gap. This CDR3 has 14 amino acids. Per germline, CDR1 SGHKS and CDR2 YYEKEE (reference sequence).

This chain links TRBV15 with TRBJ1-1; no firm D call. The germline V gene encodes CDR1 LNHNV and CDR2 YYDKDF (reference sequence). The CDR3 has 13 amino acids. V dropped 5 bases and J dropped 1 base, with 8 bases sitting between them. The CDR3 sequence: CATSYRENTEAFF. CDR3 coding DNA: TGTGCCACCAGCTACCGGGAGAACACTGAAGCTTTCTTT.

This rearrangement joins TRBV27 to TRBJ2-7, with D possibly being TRBD1 (6 bases). This CDR3 region has 14 residues. The germline CDR1 and CDR2 sequences are MNHEY and SMNVEV (reference sequence). Trimming took off 4 bases at V and 0 bases at J, with 10 bases between the two ends. CDR3 loop: CASSSGQSSYEQYF. The CDR3 nucleotides are TGTGCCAGCAGTTCCGGACAGAGCTCCTACGAGCAGTACTTC.

The CDR3 DNA follows: TGTGCCAGCAGGCAGACAGGGACAGTGGTTAGAGGCTACACCTTC. Translation: CASRQTGTVVRGYTF. The chain is built from TRBV11-2 and TRBJ1-2, with 7 nucleotides matching TRBD1. This CDR3 comprises 15 residues. The ends lost 6 bases at V and 8 bases at J; junction bases unmatched: 15. Germline V gene lookup returns CDR1 SGHAT and CDR2 FQNNGV.

The rearrangement uses TRBV6-4 and TRBJ2-3, with a tentative D call TRBD2 (6 bases). V lost 4 bases, J lost 4 bases, and 18 bases lay in between. Germline assignment: CDR1 MRHNA and CDR2 SNTAGT. The CDR3 has 16 residues. CDR3 nucleotide sequence: TGTGCCAGCAGTGTTGGTAGCGGCCGCCGCGCAGATACGCAGTATTTT. Protein sequence: CASSVGSGRRADTQYF.